This TCR beta chain stems from a study of CD8+ T cells in alopecia areata. Once RNA had been extracted, it was reverse transcribed into cDNA to act as the sequencing template. The repertoire was sequenced with immunoSEQ multiplex PCR; TCRdb's copy has only in-frame clones and lacks some. This table holds around 200,000 clones, almost 65% found once. Germline V gene lookup returns CDR1 SGHRS and CDR2 YFSETQ. Trimming cost V 0 bases and J 4 bases, with 9 bases left between them. The CDR3 loop spans 14 amino acids. Patients with alopecia areata provided lesional scalp punch biopsies as well as peripheral blood.

The clonotype was recovered from a human donor with alopecia areata. This chain joins TRBV5-1 and TRBJ2-3; weak D call: TRBD2 (7 bases). This specimen was CD4+ T cells sorted from blood, taken at week 0. The CDR3 reads CASSLDGGPDTQYF. The CDR3 DNA follows: TGCGCCAGCAGCTTGGACGGGGGGCCAGATACGCAGTATTTT.